The clone carrying this T cell receptor (beta chain) was detected only a few times. Its antigen is unknown. These data belong to a study of identical twins. CDR3 length: 16 amino acids. Germline V gives CDR1 DFQATT, CDR2 SNEGSKA (reference sequence). V was clipped by 3 bases and J by 2 bases, with 19 bases between them. Regarding the study as a whole: Researchers caution that invariant MAIT and iNKT cells could partly confound zero-insertion analyses.

TCRdb used MiXCR to reprocess the 5' RACE reads, holding one entry per CDR3 protein. Of about 720,000 distinct CDR3 sequences listed, under 9% are singletons. These data were also reused for a study on yellow fever vaccine responses in identical twins.

This TCR derives from a woman younger than 35 in good health. The sample taken for sequencing was PBMCs. V and J are TRBV20-1 and TRBJ2-5, with D possibly matching TRBD2 (5 bases). The CDR3 spells CSASPQGRSGQETQYF. CDR3 nucleotide sequence: TGCAGTGCTAGTCCCCAAGGCAGGTCGGGGCAAGAGACCCAGTACTTC.